This is a list of T cell receptor beta chains from one sample in a study of response to subunit inactivated influenza vaccine. Using its own MiXCR run on the RT-PCR reads, TCRdb lists one record per CDR3 protein. The table records around 540,000 distinct CDR3 sequences, about 12% of them present only once. Sequences were derived from PBMCs from blood, sampled on the day of vaccination. Source of these receptors: a man aged 45-65 years who received an inactivated influenza vaccine. Each CDR3 is given with its conserved first and last residue.

v_call: TRBV19
cdr3_aa: CSSSSDRLASGNTIYF

v_call: TRBV3-1
cdr3_aa: CASSHGQGAFNEQFF

v_call: TRBV12-3/TRBV12-4
cdr3_aa: CASSWLGMDSPLHF

v_call: TRBV6-2/TRBV6-3
cdr3_aa: CASSFRTSAIMSSYNEQFF

v_call: TRBV28
cdr3_aa: CASSLPPQDTQETQYF

v_call: TRBV7-9
cdr3_aa: CASSRDRGNEKLFF

v_call: TRBV28
cdr3_aa: CASSSASWEKLFF

v_call: TRBV5-1
cdr3_aa: CASSSETGGSYGYTF

v_call: TRBV2
cdr3_aa: CASSAAGGPKFF

v_call: TRBV7-8
cdr3_aa: CASSLVRVSGRTDTQYF

v_call: TRBV6-1
cdr3_aa: CASRTGGTLGLEQYF

v_call: TRBV9
cdr3_aa: CASSVGGGRGGHNEQFF

v_call: TRBV21-1
cdr3_aa: CASRGTVFF

v_call: TRBV18
cdr3_aa: CASSPGTDKGYTF

v_call: TRBV30
cdr3_aa: CALDPGQGARNIQYF

v_call: TRBV5-1
cdr3_aa: CASSPGGPLSYEQYF

v_call: TRBV29-1
cdr3_aa: CSAQTGLAGRWISYEQYF

v_call: TRBV9
cdr3_aa: CASSVGGAWTNEKLFF

v_call: TRBV20-1
cdr3_aa: CSAPTGVKNIQYF

v_call: TRBV9
cdr3_aa: CASSVPAGTSGRAGAGELFF

v_call: TRBV29-1
cdr3_aa: CSVVPSGLYNEQFF

v_call: TRBV19
cdr3_aa: CASTPSPWGRRYNEQFF